This record covers a single T cell receptor beta chain. Its cognate antigen has yet to be identified. The input lacks base qualities; no much larger clone sits a single base away. Reading from cysteine to phenylalanine, the CDR3 counts 18 amino acids. Only the CDR3 portion is preserved as DNA: 54 bases, with reading frame beginning at the first base. In the germline V gene (reference sequence), CDR1 corresponds to WNHNN and CDR2 to SYGVQD. The V end loses 5 bases and the J end loses 3 bases, and a stretch of 24 bases separates them. The data belong to a study of shared clonotypes between healthy human individuals (dated by TCRdb to the early 2020s). Notes on the research overall: A few men and two women, aged 18 to 49 years, made up the cohort. Different laboratories and diverse techniques were used to prepare libraries and sequence TCR repertoires, to increase sequencing depth and limit assay-specific biases. To estimate repertoire size and how much clonotype sharing occurs between individuals, the study deeply sequenced the blood TCR repertoires of several healthy adults. Per donor, three plates each were used for CD4 naive and CD4 memory, two for CD8 naive, and one for CD8 memory. Each donor's leukapheresis produced roughly between about 0.9 and 9.5 billion PBMCs.

Overall results and qualifications from the work: Sampling was limited to blood, and TCR repertoires in tissue likely differ from TCR repertoires in blood. Larger estimated clonotype richness was generally found for naive subsets than for memory subsets. Sharing across a few donors was observed for about 4.8% of naive CD4, about 3.2% of naive CD8, roughly 2.4% of memory CD4, and around 0.4% of memory CD8 clonotypes. Incomplete sequencing was indicated by rarefaction of sorted-subset datasets, despite the large sequencing depth. The small number of donors limited the genetic and exposure-history diversity represented. Compared with non-shared clonotypes, the clonotypes found in all four sorted-subset donors had higher generation probabilities. Pairwise subsampling led to the expectation that sequencing depth would affect the degree of clonotype sharing among donors.

Healthy HIV-negative adults with no recently reported acute infections or vaccinations were included as donors. Every donor was a Caucasian adult living in Nashville, Tennessee, USA. CD4+ T cells were enriched through magnetic negative selection, after which naive cells were positively selected on CD45RA and the remaining negative fraction served as the memory subset. Blood was collected by leukapheresis, and PBMCs were isolated by Ficoll-Histopaque density gradient centrifugation and then cryopreserved in liquid nitrogen vapor phase. Analytical flow cytometry was used to check the purity and quantity of each magnetically sorted T cell population. Genomic DNA was isolated from every sorted fraction and measured by UV absorbance on a Nanodrop 2000c. Using the deep immunoSEQ assay, TCR CDR3 regions were amplified from genomic DNA by multiplex PCR. Extracted genomic DNA from each cell subset was spread evenly across all wells of several immunoSEQ 96-well plates, with each plate serving as a replicate. Each replicate PCR for sorted subsets received roughly 200 ng genomic DNA, equal to roughly 29,000 T cell genomes. The purified libraries were quantified using a Qubit 3.0 fluorometer, sized with a Bioanalyzer 2100, and then quantified again using the KAPA Library Quantification kit. Every immunoSEQ 96-well plate was sequenced on a dedicated single-read 150-cycle Illumina NextSeq 550 flow cell. Regarding the original processing steps: Because the immunoSEQ output held only junctional sequences and lacked quality scores, the filtering could not match the filtering applied to full-length reads. Sequences were annotated with PyIR, a Python wrapper for IgBLAST v1.9, using IMGT germline references to assign V/J genes and CDR3. Any read was removed if the V/J assignment was weak (E-value above 1e-6), the CDR3 was missing, or the read contained stop codons, out-of-frame junctions, or ambiguous translated residues. V3J clonotypes were defined by identical inferred V gene, J gene, and CDR3 amino acid sequence. Percentage overlap between repertoires was computed as shared unique clonotypes divided by the size of the smaller repertoire. Richness of each repertoire was evaluated using RTK rarefaction, the Chao1 estimator, and Recon v2.1 estimates of unobserved clonotypes. For all TCRbeta clonotypes obtained by the gDNA method from a few donors, generation probabilities were computed with OLGA. Sourced from immuneACCESS, this table was stored by TCRdb with only in-frame sequences that have V and J called. A share of the clones is absent; for the studies checked, an unresolved V gene accounts for under half, and the remainder has no known explanation. V, J and clone size were drawn from that table, and D and trimming were deduced from the DNA. For this sample the table gives 2,500,000 or so clones, of which roughly 90% were detected only once. The leading ten clones occupy 0.3% to 0.45% of the sample.

The TCR sequence derives from a young man in good health. Some clones in this sample may be carry-over from other donors' samples. The chain uses TRBV10-1 and TRBJ2-3; TRBD1 is a possible D gene, resting on 6 matching bases. The sample consisted of naive CD4+ T cells from PBMCs. In light of the paper, this sample's cell subset or site label describes: CD45RA+ positively selected. CDR3 protein: CASSKDQDSRRGTDTQYF. At the DNA level, the sequence is TGCGCCAGCAGTAAGGACCAGGACAGCCGTAGGGGTACAGATACGCAGTATTTT.